This entry features one T cell receptor beta chain sequence. Under the authors' procedure: Estimates of nucleated cell counts were drawn from the amplification of reference gene primers. Clones were sequenced by immunoSEQ multiplex PCR, and TCRdb holds only the in-frame ones, with some missing. Clone size and V and J calls were adopted from that table, with D and trimming inferred from the DNA. The sample lists 350,000 or so clones, approximately 89% occurring once. This entry belongs to a study of blood T cell repertoires in COVID-19. In the study overall: Material from acute and convalescent COVID-19 was sourced from the United States, Italy and Spain. T cells, B-cell-depleted T cells, or PBMCs supplied cDNA or gDNA.

Seattle-derived patients entered the study during active infection and were followed longitudinally. The TCR originated in a woman aged 55-70 years with COVID-19, enrolled during active disease. The sample consisted of peripheral blood.

This CDR3 is CSVDRDRVETQYF. CDR3 nucleotides: TGCAGCGTTGACCGGGACAGGGTAGAGACCCAGTACTTC. The chain employs TRBV29-1 and TRBJ2-5, with 9 bases lining up with TRBD1. CDR1 is SQVTM, CDR2 ANQGSEA, per germline. V shed 3 bases, J shed 4 bases, and the junction held 3 bases outside the gene matches. The length of the CDR3 is 13 residues.